The clone carrying this T cell receptor beta chain was counted between two and nine times. Its antigen is not known. The data were obtained in a study of T cells after yellow fever vaccination. Overall study findings and caveats: Researchers report a weaker secondary response that nonetheless peaked faster, day 5 versus 15. Re-detected after boosting: most primary clones, around 96% of CD4 and roughly 88% of CD8.

The length of the CDR3 is 16 residues. The V gene end was trimmed by 3 bases and the J gene end by 5 bases; junction bases not matched to a gene: 7. Germline lookup yields CDR1 SGHRS and CDR2 YFSETQ. TCRdb recomputed calls from the 5' RACE reads with MiXCR, one row per CDR3 protein. The sample comprises 300,000 or so distinct CDR3 sequences, less than 9.5% of which are singletons, and approximately 18% rests with the top ten. Sequenced material: PBMCs, taken roughly 46 days after the first yellow fever vaccination. This sequence was found in a man between 18 and 29 years old who received the YFV17D yellow fever vaccine. V usage is TRBV5-1 and J usage is TRBJ2-3, with 12 bases that match TRBD2. DNA for the CDR3: TGCGCCAGCAGCTCCTTACTAGCGGGGGGAGGAGATACGCAGTATTTT. Translation gives CASSSLLAGGGDTQYF. The variable domain in full, completed from reference TRBV5-1 and TRBJ2-3, reads KAGVTQTPRYLIKTRGQQVTLSCSPISGHRSVSWYQQTPGQGLQFLFEYFSETQRNKGNFPGRFSGRQFSNSRSEMNVSTLELGDSALYLCASSSLLAGGGDTQYFGPGTRLTVL.